This T cell receptor (beta chain) came from a study of T cells after yellow fever vaccination. Germline CDR1 is SQVTM and CDR2 is ANQGSEA. The CDR3 is 14 residues long. Trimming removed 4 bases from V and 4 bases from J, with 13 bases in between. This clonotype was detected a few times. TCRdb processed the 5' RACE reads anew with MiXCR; each CDR3 protein has one entry. The sample lists around 350,000 distinct CDR3 sequences; 6.2% were seen once. The rearrangement links TRBV29-1 to TRBJ1-4; D possibly corresponds to TRBD1 (6 bases). The sequencing here drew on PBMCs, taken 5 days after the yellow fever booster vaccination. The TCR originated in a man younger than 45 who received the YFV17D yellow fever vaccine. The CDR3 region is CSVVGGDINEKLFF. The CDR3 DNA reads as TGCAGCGTTGTAGGTGGGGACATTAATGAAAAACTGTTTTTT.